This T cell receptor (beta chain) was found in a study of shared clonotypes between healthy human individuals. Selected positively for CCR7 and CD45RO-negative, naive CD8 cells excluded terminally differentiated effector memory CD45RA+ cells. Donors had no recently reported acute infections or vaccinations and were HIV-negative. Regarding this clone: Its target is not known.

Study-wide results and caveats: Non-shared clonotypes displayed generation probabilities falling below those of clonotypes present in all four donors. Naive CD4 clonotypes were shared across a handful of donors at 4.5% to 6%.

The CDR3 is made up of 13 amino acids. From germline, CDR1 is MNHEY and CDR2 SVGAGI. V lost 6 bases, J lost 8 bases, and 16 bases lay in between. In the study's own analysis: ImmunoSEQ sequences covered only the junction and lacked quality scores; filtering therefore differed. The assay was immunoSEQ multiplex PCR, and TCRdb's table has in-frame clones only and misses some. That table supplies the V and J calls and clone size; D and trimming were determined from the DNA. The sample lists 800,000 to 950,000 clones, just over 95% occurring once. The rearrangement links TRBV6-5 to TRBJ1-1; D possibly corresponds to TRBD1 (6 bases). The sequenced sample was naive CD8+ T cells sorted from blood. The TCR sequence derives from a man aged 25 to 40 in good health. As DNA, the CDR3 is TGTGCCAGCAGACAGGGAGGGATTGGAGAAGCTTTCTTT. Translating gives CASRQGGIGEAFF.